By sample share, the clone carrying this T cell receptor beta chain is medium-sized (0.01 to 0.1%). Germline CDR1 is SNHLY and CDR2 is FYNNEI. The CDR3 has 13 residues. Trimming removed 6 bases from V and 11 bases from J; junction bases left unmatched: 9. This sample is part of a study of blood T cell repertoires in COVID-19. As processed by the authors: The authors estimated nucleated cell counts from reference gene primer amplification. The method was immunoSEQ multiplex PCR; TCRdb's version includes in-frame clones alone and lacks a portion of them. V, J and clone size reflect that table, while D and trimming were determined from the DNA. The sample shows tens of thousands of clones, around 79% of them seen only once.

The TCR comes from a human donor in a cohort sampled during active COVID-19. Source material: peripheral blood. J is TRBJ1-1 and V is TRBV2; 10 nucleotides align to TRBD1. The CDR3 sequence: CASSYRQGALAFF. The CDR3 DNA follows: TGTGCCAGCAGCTATCGACAGGGGGCGCTTGCTTTCTTT.